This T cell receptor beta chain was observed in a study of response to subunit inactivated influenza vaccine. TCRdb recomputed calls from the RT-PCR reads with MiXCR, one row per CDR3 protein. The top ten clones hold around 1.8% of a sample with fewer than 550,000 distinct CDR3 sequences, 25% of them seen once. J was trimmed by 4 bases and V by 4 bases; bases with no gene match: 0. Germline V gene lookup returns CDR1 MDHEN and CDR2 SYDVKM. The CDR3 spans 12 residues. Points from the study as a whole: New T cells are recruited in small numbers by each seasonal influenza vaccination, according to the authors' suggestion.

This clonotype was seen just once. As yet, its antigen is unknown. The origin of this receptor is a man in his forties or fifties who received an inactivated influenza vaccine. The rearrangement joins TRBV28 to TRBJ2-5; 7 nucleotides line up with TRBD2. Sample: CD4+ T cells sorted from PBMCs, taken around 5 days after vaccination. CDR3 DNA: TGTGCCAGCAGTTGGGAGGGAGAGACCCAGTACTTC. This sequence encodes CASSWEGETQYF.